Listed below are T cell receptor beta chains from one sample, sequenced in a study of blood T cell repertoires in COVID-19. The data were produced by immunoSEQ multiplex PCR, yet TCRdb's version contains in-frame clones alone and is incomplete. Counted here are about 70,000 clones, over 75% occurring once; the ten biggest clones make up roughly 11%. The sequencing input was peripheral blood. These receptors were obtained from a woman aged 18-35 years with acute or convalescent COVID-19. Both conserved end residues are part of each CDR3. A D gene is named only where the DNA matches it firmly. Some rows mark clone size as missing; the rest say once, few, many or name a class of expanded clone.

j_call clone_size d_call v_call cdr3_aa cdr3_nt
TRBJ2-1 . TRBD2 TRBV4-1 CASSQARTSGSSEQFF TGCGCCAGCAGCCAAGCCAGGACTAGCGGGAGTTCTGAGCAGTTCTTC
TRBJ1-1 . TRBD1 TRBV5-1 CASSTGQGGTEAFF TGCGCCAGCAGCACGGGACAGGGAGGAACTGAAGCTTTCTTT
TRBJ1-5 once TRBD1 TRBV2 CASSTTGTSNQPQHF TGTGCCAGCAGCACGACAGGGACTAGCAATCAGCCCCAGCATTTT
TRBJ1-2 . . TRBV6-6 CASSYEMAGMGGYTF TGTGCCAGCAGTTACGAGATGGCGGGAATGGGTGGCTACACCTTC
TRBJ1-1 . TRBD1 TRBV2 CASSQHGQGGIMNTEAFF TGTGCCAGCAGTCAACACGGACAGGGTGGTATAATGAACACTGAAGCTTTCTTT
TRBJ1-3 once . TRBV7-8 CASSLPGTGNTIYF TGTGCCAGCAGCTTACCAGGGACTGGAAACACCATATATTTT
TRBJ1-1 . . TRBV2 CASRIRTANTEAFF TGTGCCAGCAGGATCAGGACAGCGAACACTGAAGCTTTCTTT
TRBJ2-7 once . TRBV27 CASSTTRAGRGYEQYF TGTGCCAGCAGTACCACCCGCGCGGGCAGGGGTTATGAGCAGTACTTC
TRBJ2-2 . TRBD2 TRBV3-1/TRBV3-2 CASSLFHSGRVGELFF TGTGCCAGCAGCTTATTCCACAGCGGGAGGGTCGGGGAGCTGTTTTTT
TRBJ1-3 . . TRBV2 CASSWGGPSSGNTIYF TGTGCCAGCAGCTGGGGGGGGCCGAGCTCTGGAAACACCATATATTTT
TRBJ1-6 . TRBD1 TRBV7-2 CASSLVRGRGNSPLHF TGTGCCAGCAGCTTAGTCAGGGGGCGAGGTAATTCACCCCTCCACTTT
TRBJ1-4 . TRBD1 TRBV3-1/TRBV3-2 CASSERSTGEEKLFF TGTGCCAGCAGCGAGAGGAGCACAGGGGAGGAAAAACTGTTTTTT
TRBJ1-1 . . TRBV7-9 CASSLVAVGSEAFF TGTGCCAGCAGCTTAGTCGCTGTGGGGAGTGAAGCTTTCTTT
TRBJ1-5 . . TRBV19 CASSLEHQPQHF TGTGCCAGTAGTCTGGAGCACCAGCCCCAGCATTTT
TRBJ2-4 once . TRBV6-2/TRBV6-3 CASSYVGLASAKNIQYF TGTGCCAGCAGTTACGTGGGCCTAGCGAGCGCCAAAAACATTCAGTACTTC
TRBJ1-6 . . TRBV19 CASSMRGRNSPLHF TGTGCCAGTAGTATGCGGGGGCGGAATTCACCCCTCCACTTT
TRBJ2-5 once TRBD2 TRBV29-1 CSAGLADQETQYF TGCAGCGCCGGACTAGCGGATCAAGAGACCCAGTACTTC
TRBJ2-5 . TRBD1 TRBV4-1 CASSQAGGEKTQYF TGCGCCAGCAGCCAAGCAGGGGGCGAAAAGACCCAGTACTTC
TRBJ2-1 . TRBD2 TRBV4-3 CASSQEVPGTSGYNEQFF TGCGCCAGCAGCCAGGAGGTCCCCGGGACTAGCGGCTACAATGAGCAGTTCTTC
TRBJ2-1 . . TRBV2 CASRNAGDKQFF TGTGCCAGCAGAAACGCGGGGGACAAGCAGTTCTTC
TRBJ1-1 . . TRBV19 CASSPLRENTEAFF TGTGCCAGTAGCCCTCTACGGGAGAACACTGAAGCTTTCTTT
TRBJ1-2 . TRBD1 TRBV6-1 CASSELRTGLNYGYTF TGTGCCAGCAGTGAACTAAGGACAGGACTAAACTATGGCTACACCTTC
TRBJ2-1 few TRBD2 TRBV24-1 CATSDTGGPYNEQFF TGTGCCACCAGTGACACGGGGGGGCCTTACAATGAGCAGTTCTTC
TRBJ1-5 . . TRBV10-3 CAISPDSSNQPQHF TGTGCCATCAGCCCCGACAGCAGCAATCAGCCCCAGCATTTT
TRBJ1-2 . . TRBV9 CASSAGDGPNYGYTF TGTGCCAGCAGCGCGGGGGACGGTCCTAACTATGGCTACACCTTC
TRBJ2-5 . TRBD2 TRBV3-1/TRBV3-2 CASSPGHLTSGGETQYF TGTGCCAGCAGCCCTGGACATTTGACTAGCGGGGGTGAGACCCAGTACTTC
TRBJ1-1 . TRBD1 TRBV20-1 CSAKGTVEAFF TGCAGTGCGAAAGGGACAGTGGAAGCTTTCTTT
TRBJ1-2 . . TRBV7-9 CASSPPPQDGNYGYTF TGTGCCAGCAGCCCCCCCCCACAGGACGGTAACTATGGCTACACCTTC
TRBJ2-1 . . TRBV20-1 CSARAYNEQFF TGCAGTGCTCGAGCATACAATGAGCAGTTCTTC
TRBJ2-5 once TRBD1 TRBV18 CASSPGQQETQYF TGTGCCAGCTCACCGGGACAGCAAGAGACCCAGTACTTC
TRBJ2-1 . . TRBV21-1 CASSKGLANEQFF TGTGCCAGCAGCAAGGGACTAGCAAATGAGCAGTTCTTC
TRBJ2-5 . . TRBV5-4 CASSRVGGETQYF TGTGCCAGCAGCCGGGTGGGGGGAGAGACCCAGTACTTC
TRBJ1-1 . TRBD1 TRBV7-9 CASSLGTGWAEAFF TGTGCCAGCAGCTTAGGGACAGGGTGGGCTGAAGCTTTCTTT
TRBJ2-1 . . TRBV5-6 CASSFGQRSYNEQFF TGTGCCAGCAGCTTCGGACAGCGCTCCTACAATGAGCAGTTCTTC
TRBJ1-2 . . TRBV5-1 CASSLAGEGDYGYTF TGCGCCAGCAGCTTGGCTGGGGAAGGGGACTATGGCTACACCTTC
TRBJ2-3 . . TRBV11-2 CASSLGLGGADTQYF TGTGCCAGCAGCTTAGGACTCGGCGGAGCAGATACGCAGTATTTT
TRBJ2-1 . TRBD2 TRBV10-2 CASRRPGTSGNYEQFF TGCGCCAGCAGGAGGCCCGGGACTAGCGGGAACTATGAGCAGTTCTTC
TRBJ2-4 . TRBD1 TRBV6-5 CASTLNRDRENIQYF TGTGCCAGCACCTTAAACCGGGACAGGGAAAACATTCAGTACTTC
TRBJ1-5 . . TRBV3-1/TRBV3-2 CASSQELNQPQHF TGTGCCAGCAGCCAAGAGCTAAATCAGCCCCAGCATTTT
TRBJ2-1 . . TRBV6-5 CASSYHGSRPEQFF TGTGCCAGCAGTTATCACGGGTCCCGGCCAGAGCAGTTCTTC
TRBJ2-6 . . TRBV28 CASSPITGVRAGANVLTF TGTGCCAGCAGTCCAATTACTGGGGTCAGGGCTGGGGCCAACGTCCTGACTTTC
TRBJ1-5 once . TRBV19 CASSIRTLSNQPQHF TGTGCCAGTAGTATCAGGACACTTAGCAATCAGCCCCAGCATTTT
TRBJ2-7 . . TRBV7-9 CASSLFGGPSSYEQYF TGTGCCAGCAGCTTATTCGGGGGGCCGAGCTCCTACGAGCAGTACTTC
TRBJ2-5 . TRBD1 TRBV28 CASSFLSHRGQETQYF TGTGCCAGCAGTTTCTTATCCCACAGGGGGCAAGAGACCCAGTACTTC
TRBJ1-6 few . TRBV5-5 CASSLDPDSPLHF TGTGCCAGCAGCTTGGATCCTGATTCACCCCTCCACTTT
TRBJ2-2 once TRBD1 TRBV19 CASSTGPGTGATGELFF TGTGCCAGTAGTACCGGACCGGGGACAGGGGCCACCGGGGAGCTGTTTTTT
TRBJ2-7 . . TRBV7-9 CASSSSGYEQYF TGTGCCAGCAGCTCTAGTGGGTACGAGCAGTACTTC
TRBJ2-1 once TRBD1 TRBV7-9 CASSLTGTGYYNEQFF TGTGCCAGCAGCTTAACCGGGACAGGGTACTACAATGAGCAGTTCTTC
TRBJ2-2 . . TRBV4-3 CASSQTRQKTNTGELFF TGCGCCAGCAGCCAGACAAGACAGAAAACGAACACCGGGGAGCTGTTTTTT
TRBJ2-3 once . TRBV19 CASSLAVATDTQYF TGTGCCAGTAGTTTGGCGGTTGCAACAGATACGCAGTATTTT
TRBJ2-7 . TRBD2 TRBV27 CASSRTGGEEYEQYF TGTGCCAGCTCCCGGACGGGGGGGGAAGAGTACGAGCAGTACTTC
TRBJ2-2 . . TRBV30 CARAGDFAGELFF TGTGCCAGGGCAGGGGATTTTGCCGGGGAGCTGTTTTTT
TRBJ2-5 . TRBD2 TRBV10-3 CAISGPSGGAQETQYF TGTGCCATCAGTGGGCCTAGCGGGGGGGCGCAAGAGACCCAGTACTTC